The 20 T cell receptor beta chains given below trace back to one sample, sequenced in a study of a mutant IDH1 vaccine in newly diagnosed glioma (dated by TCRdb to about 2021). The label giving this sample's time point can be read as: baseline, week 1 (first vaccination visit). This specimen's treatment or condition label, interpreted: pre-vaccination baseline after standard-of-care therapy. Receptor libraries were prepared by the immunoSEQ multiplex PCR assay. Sourced from immuneACCESS, this table was stored by TCRdb with only in-frame sequences that have V and J called. A share of the clones is absent; for the studies checked, an unresolved V gene accounts for under half, and the remainder has no known explanation. Within this sample are around 30,000 clones, with over 60% of them counted one time only. Of the sample, 9% is held by the ten largest clones. The source was peripheral blood mononuclear cells (PBMCs), collected from a glioma patient treated with radiotherapy, temozolomide or both. These receptor sequences come from a man aged 50-59 years with glioma. Some clones in this sample may be carry-over from other donors' samples.

This clone was found once. The J gene is TRBJ1-2, the V gene TRBV30; 8 bases match TRBD1. The CDR3 consists of 19 residues. Per germline, CDR1 GTSNPN and CDR2 SVGIG (reference sequence). J lost 4 bases, V lost 4 bases, and 23 bases had no gene match. The CDR3 is CAWMYLPGQGALGSYGYTF. The CDR3 bases are TGTGCCTGGATGTACCTTCCTGGTCAGGGGGCGCTAGGTTCCTATGGCTACACCTTC.

This rearrangement joins TRBV29-1 to TRBJ1-4; TRBD1 agrees at 9 bases. V shed 4 bases and J 7 bases; nucleotides not matched to a gene: 7. Germline-derived CDR1 and CDR2 are SQVTM and ANQGSEA. This CDR3 has 14 amino acids. The CDR3 sequence is CSVAPGTGFEKLFF. CDR3 nucleotides: TGCAGCGTTGCCCCCGGGACAGGGTTTGAAAAACTGTTTTTT.

The rearrangement links TRBV25-1 to TRBJ1-2; D is ambiguous. Trimming shortened V by 8 bases and J by 7 bases, and 14 bases separated the two germline ends. CDR1 is MGHDK, CDR2 SYGVNS, per germline. The CDR3 is 12 residues long. CDR3 DNA: TGTGCCAGCCTAGACGGGGTAGGTGGCTACACCTTC. It specifies CASLDGVGGYTF.

The chain has TRBV6-5 and TRBJ2-7; TRBD2 agrees at 7 bases. This CDR3 is 13 amino acids long. Looked up from germline, CDR1 is MNHEY and CDR2 is SVGAGI. The junction had 8 bases not matched to a gene; V was cut back by 6 bases and J by 6 bases. The CDR3 protein is CASSPGTIGEQYF. CDR3 in DNA: TGTGCCAGCAGCCCCGGGACTATTGGCGAGCAGTACTTC.

This chain links TRBV6-1 with TRBJ2-5, with 7 bases identical to TRBD1. The CDR3 covers 13 residues. Germline V CDR1 and CDR2: MNHNS, SASEGT. The V segment lost 8 bases and the J segment 2 bases; nucleotides outside the gene matches: 5. The CDR3 is CASVGQNQETQYF. The CDR3 DNA reads TGTGCCAGCGTGGGACAGAATCAAGAGACCCAGTACTTC.

The chain has TRBV6-5 and TRBJ2-1, with D possibly matching TRBD2 (5 bases). Germline V gives CDR1 MNHEY, CDR2 SVGAGI. The CDR3 sequence is 14 residues long. Trimming removed 6 bases from V and 1 base from J, with 10 bases in between. The CDR3 here is CASRELASYNEQFF. The CDR3 bases are TGTGCCAGCAGGGAGCTAGCTTCCTACAATGAGCAGTTCTTC.

The V call is TRBV5-1, the J call TRBJ2-7; D uncertain. Germline V lookup: CDR1 SGHRS, CDR2 YFSETQ. Trimming removed 5 bases at V and 6 bases at J, with 9 bases between. The CDR3 consists of 11 residues. The CDR3 coding sequence is TGCGCCAGCAGGTCGTCTTTCGAGCAGTACTTC. It specifies CASRSSFEQYF.

Only one count was recorded for this clone. This chain connects TRBV4-1 to TRBJ1-4; TRBD1 matches at 7 bases. The CDR3 has 15 amino acids. The germline V gene has CDR1 MGHRA and CDR2 YSYEKL. Trimming removed 1 base from V and 3 bases from J; junction bases left unmatched: 2. CDR3 bases: TGCGCCAGCAGCCAAGGAGGGGGCTCTAATGAAAAACTGTTTTTT. It codes for CASSQGGGSNEKLFF.

The chain combines TRBV19 with TRBJ1-6, with D perhaps matching TRBD1 (5 bases). Between the trimmed V and J ends, which lost 6 bases and 10 bases, there was a span of 16 bases. The CDR3 spans 14 residues. Germline V gene lookup returns CDR1 LNHDA and CDR2 SQIVND (reference sequence). The DNA of the CDR3 is TGTGCCAGTAGGGGTGGAGGGGTCGGATCACCCCTCCACTTT. The encoded protein is CASRGGGVGSPLHF.

CDR3 DNA sequence: TGCAGTGCTAGAGTACTCGGGGCCCAGTACTTC. Translation gives CSARVLGAQYF. The chain uses TRBV20-1 and TRBJ2-5; D might be TRBD2 (5 bases). V lost 1 base and J lost 9, with 9 bases in between. This CDR3 contains 11 residues. Looked up from germline, CDR1 is DFQATT and CDR2 is SNEGSKA (reference sequence).

V usage is TRBV19 and J usage is TRBJ2-7, with D hard to call. Germline-derived CDR1 and CDR2 are LNHDA and SQIVND (reference sequence). The CDR3 consists of 14 residues. V lost 1 base, J lost 2 bases, and 9 bases lay in between. Written as DNA, the CDR3 is TGTGCCAGTAGTATAGCGGCCAACACCTACGAGCAGTACTTC. The encoded protein is CASSIAANTYEQYF.

The chain employs TRBV7-9 and TRBJ1-4; the D is unclear. The CDR3 runs to 17 residues. Germline values: CDR1 SEHNR, CDR2 FQNEAQ (reference sequence). The V gene lost 1 base and the J gene lost 0 bases, with 12 bases spanning the gap. The CDR3 coding sequence is TGTGCCAGCAGCTTAGAGGGCGCCGGAACAACTAATGAAAAACTGTTTTTT. The encoded protein is CASSLEGAGTTNEKLFF.

This clone was counted a single time. V usage is TRBV5-1 and J usage is TRBJ2-7, with 12 bases identical to TRBD2. The V and J ends lost 2 bases and 2 bases, in that order; junction bases with no gene match: 11. The CDR3 length is 18 residues. The germline V gene encodes CDR1 SGHRS and CDR2 YFSETQ. The CDR3 loop is CASSLNGALAGGAYEQYF. The CDR3 DNA follows: TGCGCCAGCAGCTTAAACGGGGCACTAGCGGGGGGAGCCTACGAGCAGTACTTC.

This chain connects TRBV6-6 to TRBJ1-4, with D uncertain. CDR1 and CDR2 (germline): MNHNY, SVGAGI (reference sequence). The ends were cut back, 2 bases at V and 3 bases at J, with 7 bases in the middle. The CDR3 consists of 14 residues. Here the CDR3 DNA reads TGTGCCAGCAGTTACAGAGATGCTAATGAAAAACTGTTTTTT. Its protein product is CASSYRDANEKLFF.

The V gene is TRBV10-3, the J gene TRBJ2-5, with D possibly being TRBD2 (6 bases). V was pared by 9 bases and J by 5 bases, with 10 bases between. There are 11 residues in the CDR3. Germline-derived CDR1 and CDR2 are ENHRY and SYGVKD. The CDR3 DNA reads TGTGCCATGGGCGGAGGGGAGACCCAGTACTTC. The encoded protein is CAMGGGETQYF.

This chain links TRBV2 with TRBJ1-1, with 7 bases aligning to TRBD1. Germline CDR1 reads SNHLY; CDR2 reads FYNNEI. This CDR3 is 13 amino acids long. V was clipped by 5 bases and J by 3 bases; unmatched bases: 3. For the CDR3, the DNA is TGTGCCAGCAGTACAACAGGGGACACTGAAGCTTTCTTT. Its translation is CASSTTGDTEAFF. Variable domain in full (rest from reference TRBV2 and TRBJ1-1): EPEVTQTPSHQVTQMGQEVILRCVPISNHLYFYWYRQILGQKVEFLVSFYNNEISEKSEIFDDQFSVERPDGSNFTLKIRSTKLEDSAMYFCASSTTGDTEAFFGQGTRLTVV.

The chain recombines TRBV7-2 with TRBJ1-1; 7 nucleotides line up with TRBD1. The V segment lost 5 bases and the J segment 1 base; nucleotides outside the gene matches: 7. Germline CDR1 and CDR2: SGHTA and FQGNSA. The CDR3 sequence is 15 residues long. The CDR3 loop reads CASSDNRGENTEAFF. For the CDR3, the DNA is TGTGCCAGCAGCGACAACAGGGGTGAGAACACTGAAGCTTTCTTT.

CDR3 in DNA: TGTGCCAGCAGCCGGACAGCAAGCTACGAGCAGTACTTC. This codes for CASSRTASYEQYF. The chain joins TRBV14 to TRBJ2-7; D might be TRBD1 (6 bases). From germline, CDR1 is SGHDN and CDR2 FVKESK. This CDR3 has 13 residues. The V gene lost 4 bases and the J gene lost 3 bases, with 10 bases spanning the gap.

The chain is built from TRBV19 and TRBJ2-1, with a tentative D call TRBD2 (5 bases). V gave up 3 bases and J gave up 7 bases, with 16 bases separating them. Germline-derived CDR1 and CDR2 are LNHDA and SQIVND (reference sequence). The CDR3 runs to 15 residues. CDR3 loop: CASSINGPRDNEQFF. CDR3 coding DNA: TGTGCCAGTAGTATTAACGGACCCCGGGATAATGAGCAGTTCTTC.

The chain links TRBV19 to TRBJ1-4, with unresolved D. The CDR3 spans 10 residues. Looked up from germline, CDR1 is LNHDA and CDR2 is SQIVND (reference sequence). The V gene lost 8 bases and the J gene lost 8 bases, with 6 bases spanning the gap. Here the CDR3 DNA reads TGTGCCAGTGGGCCCGAAAAACTGTTTTTT. Its translation: CASGPEKLFF. The whole variable domain, remainder taken from reference TRBV19 and TRBJ1-4, is DGGITQSPKYLFRKEGQNVTLSCEQNLNHDAMYWYRQDPGQGLRLIYYSQIVNDFQKGDIAEGYSVSREKKESFPLTVTSAQKNPTAFYLCASGPEKLFFGSGTQLSVL.